The subject of this entry is one TCR beta chain. What it recognizes is unknown. This sample stems from a study of liver allograft versus peripheral blood T cells. About the research overall: What was compared were the T cell receptor repertoires in transplanted livers and those in the peripheral blood of recipients.

TCRdb passed the reads through MiXCR, listing each CDR3 protein once. The table has more than 10,000 distinct CDR3 sequences, 28% seen once; the top ten hold around 2.3%. Germline V gene sequence: CDR1 MNHNY, CDR2 SVGAGI (reference sequence). V dropped 6 bases and J dropped 4; count of bases not matched to a gene: 15. The CDR3 has 18 residues. Study-level results: Intragraft liver T cell receptor repertoires reportedly differed from peripheral blood repertoires.

This TCR was sampled from a human patient who had a liver transplant. Some T cells may be graft donor cells. This chain links TRBV6-6 with TRBJ2-7, with 13 bases lining up with TRBD2. The CDR3 loop is CASSPTSGGSKSGYEQYF. DNA for the CDR3: TGTGCCAGCAGCCCGACTAGCGGGGGGTCGAAAAGTGGTTACGAGCAGTACTTC.